This T cell receptor (beta chain) originates from a study of T cells in Graves' hyperthyroidism and ophthalmopathy. Study details: Any treatment followed the collection of peripheral blood at initial diagnosis. Broader study findings: Most thyroid-expanded clonotypes above 0.001 were also found in blood.

Patients with uncontrolled infections, other autoimmune diseases, pregnancy or lactation were excluded. Extraction of PBMCs used approximately 10 ml of fresh peripheral blood. Looked up from germline, CDR1 is SEHNR and CDR2 is FQNEAQ (reference sequence). CDR3 length: 14 residues. The V and J ends lost 6 bases and 5 bases, in that order; junction bases with no gene match: 8. About this clonotype: Its antigen is undetermined.

RNA transcripts provided the source from which TCR beta CDR3 regions were amplified. An initial round of RT-PCR targeting the TCR CDR3 relied on the HTBI primer set. A single record per CDR3 protein comes from TCRdb applying MiXCR to the multiplex PCR reads. Of hundreds of thousands of distinct CDR3 sequences in the sample, about 16% were seen once. Sequencing was performed on blood. The sequence derives from a woman in her fifties or sixties with Graves' ophthalmopathy. The chain joins TRBV7-9 to TRBJ1-1; 8 nucleotides agree with TRBD1. CDR3 amino acids: CASRTGVGSTEAFF. The CDR3 bases are TGTGCCAGCAGGACAGGGGTTGGGTCGACTGAAGCTTTCTTT.